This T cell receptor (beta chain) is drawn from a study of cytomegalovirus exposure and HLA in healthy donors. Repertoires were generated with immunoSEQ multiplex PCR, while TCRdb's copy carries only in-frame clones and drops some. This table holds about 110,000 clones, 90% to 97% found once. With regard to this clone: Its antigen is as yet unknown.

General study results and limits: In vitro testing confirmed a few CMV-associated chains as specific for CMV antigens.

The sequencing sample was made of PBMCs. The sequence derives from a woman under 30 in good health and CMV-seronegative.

This CDR3 reads CASSPGQGSFPDYGYTF. CDR3 bases: TGTGCCAGCAGCCCAGGACAGGGGAGTTTTCCGGACTATGGCTACACCTTC. V and J are TRBV7-9 and TRBJ1-2, with 9 bases that match TRBD1. The V and J ends lost 5 bases and 3 bases, in that order; junction bases with no gene match: 13. Germline V gene data show CDR1 as SEHNR and CDR2 as FQNEAQ (reference sequence). The CDR3 length is 17 residues.